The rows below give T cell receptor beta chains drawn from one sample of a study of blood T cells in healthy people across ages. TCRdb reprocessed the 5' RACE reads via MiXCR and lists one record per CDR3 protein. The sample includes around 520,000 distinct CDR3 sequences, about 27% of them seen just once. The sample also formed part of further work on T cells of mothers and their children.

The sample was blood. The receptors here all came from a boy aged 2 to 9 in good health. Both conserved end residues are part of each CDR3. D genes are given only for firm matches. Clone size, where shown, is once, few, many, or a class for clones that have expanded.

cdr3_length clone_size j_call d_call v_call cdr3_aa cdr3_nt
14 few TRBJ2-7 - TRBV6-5 CASSPFWREDEQYF TGTGCCAGCAGCCCATTTTGGAGGGAAGACGAGCAGTACTTC
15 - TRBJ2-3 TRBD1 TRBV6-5 CASSFTGDGTDTQYF TGTGCCAGCAGTTTCACAGGGGATGGCACAGATACGCAGTATTTT
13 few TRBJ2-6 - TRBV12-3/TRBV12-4 CASSFEGANVLTF TGTGCCAGCAGTTTTGAGGGGGCCAACGTCCTGACTTTC
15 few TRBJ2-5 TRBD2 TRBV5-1 CASSLVSGGAETQYF TGCGCCAGCAGCTTGGTTAGCGGGGGGGCAGAGACCCAGTACTTC
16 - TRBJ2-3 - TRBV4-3 CASSQGGQLSTDTQYF TGCGCCAGCAGCCAAGGGGGCCAGCTAAGCACAGATACGCAGTATTTT
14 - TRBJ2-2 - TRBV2 CASGLPPGAGELFF TGTGCCAGCGGACTCCCCCCCGGGGCCGGGGAGCTGTTTTTT
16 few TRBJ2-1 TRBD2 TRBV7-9 CASSLDGGRPWNEQFF TGTGCCAGCAGCTTGGATGGCGGGAGACCATGGAATGAGCAGTTCTTC
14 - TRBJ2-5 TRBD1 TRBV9 CASGGTGVQETQYF TGTGCCAGCGGAGGGACAGGGGTGCAAGAGACCCAGTACTTC
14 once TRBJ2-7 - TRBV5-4 CASSLEGAANEQYF TGTGCCAGCAGCTTGGAAGGGGCGGCCAACGAGCAGTACTTC
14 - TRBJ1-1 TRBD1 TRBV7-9 CASRDRGGNTEAFF TGTGCCAGCAGGGACAGGGGCGGTAACACTGAAGCTTTCTTT
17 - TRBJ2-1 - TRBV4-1 CASSQDRERISYNERSF TGCGCCAGCAGCCAAGATCGAGAGCGGATCTCCTACAATGAGCGGTCCTTC
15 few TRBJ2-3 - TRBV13 CASSLLGVSTDTQYF TGTGCCAGCAGCTTATTGGGGGTTAGCACAGATACGCAGTATTTT
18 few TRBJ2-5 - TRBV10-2 CASSESAIPGSLKETQYF TGCGCCAGCAGTGAGTCTGCTATTCCCGGGAGTCTTAAAGAGACCCAGTACTTC
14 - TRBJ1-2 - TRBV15 CATSRYRDAYGYTF TGTGCCACCAGCAGATACAGGGATGCCTATGGCTACACCTTC
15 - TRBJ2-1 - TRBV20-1 CSARDKRVMYNEQFF TGCAGTGCTAGAGATAAACGGGTAATGTACAATGAGCAGTTCTTC
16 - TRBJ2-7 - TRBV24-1 CATSDLHGELEYEQYF TGTGCCACCAGTGATTTGCATGGGGAACTGGAATACGAGCAGTACTTC
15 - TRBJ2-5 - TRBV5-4 CASSLAEAGGETQYF TGTGCCAGCAGCTTGGCCGAGGCAGGTGGGGAGACCCAGTACTTC
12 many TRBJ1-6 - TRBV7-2 CASSLLNSPLHF TGTGCCAGCAGCCTACTAAATTCACCCCTCCACTTT
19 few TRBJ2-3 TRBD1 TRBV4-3 CASSQVSYKDRGRPDTQYF TGCGCCAGCAGCCAAGTCTCCTACAAGGACAGGGGTCGCCCAGATACGCAGTATTTT
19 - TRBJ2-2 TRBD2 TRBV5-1 CASSPGPGDLAGIVGELFF TGCGCCAGCAGCCCTGGGCCGGGCGATCTAGCGGGAATTGTCGGGGAGCTGTTTTTT
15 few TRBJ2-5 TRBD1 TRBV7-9 CASSLLTGGAETQYF TGTGCCAGCAGCTTATTGACAGGGGGGGCGGAGACCCAGTACTTC
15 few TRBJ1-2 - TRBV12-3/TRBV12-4 CASSPLGVPGYGYTF TGTGCCAGCAGCCCCTTGGGAGTCCCGGGCTATGGCTACACCTTC
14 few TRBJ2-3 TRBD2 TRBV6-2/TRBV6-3 CASSSSGETDTQYF TGTGCCAGCAGTTCAAGCGGGGAAACAGATACGCAGTATTTT
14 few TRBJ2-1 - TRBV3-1 CASSQDTSLNEQFF TGTGCCAGCAGCCAAGATACCAGTCTCAATGAGCAGTTCTTC
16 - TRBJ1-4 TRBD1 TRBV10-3 CAISETGAATNEKLFF TGTGCCATCAGTGAGACAGGGGCTGCAACTAATGAAAAACTGTTTTTT
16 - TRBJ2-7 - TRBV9 CASSVRGDGRSYEQYF TGTGCCAGCAGCGTACGAGGGGACGGAAGGTCCTACGAGCAGTACTTC
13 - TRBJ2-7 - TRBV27 CASSMGGSYEQYF TGTGCCAGCAGTATGGGCGGCTCCTACGAGCAGTACTTC
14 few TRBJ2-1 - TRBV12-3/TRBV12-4 CASTLMLPYNEQFF TGTGCCAGCACCTTAATGCTCCCCTACAATGAGCAGTTCTTC
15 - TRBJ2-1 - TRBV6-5 CASTTSQARYNEQFF TGTGCCAGCACGACTTCCCAAGCGCGCTACAATGAGCAGTTCTTC
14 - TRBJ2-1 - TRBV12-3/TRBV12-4 CACLRSSSYNEQFF TGTGCCTGCCTCCGTTCTAGCTCCTACAATGAGCAGTTCTTC
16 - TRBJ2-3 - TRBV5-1 CASSFDVGASTDTQYF TGCGCCAGCAGCTTCGATGTGGGGGCGAGCACAGATACGCAGTATTTT
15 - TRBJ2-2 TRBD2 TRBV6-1 CASSEYGRAGGELFF TGTGCCAGCAGTGAATACGGGAGGGCCGGCGGGGAGCTGTTTTTT
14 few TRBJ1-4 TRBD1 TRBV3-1 CASSQPGQNEKLFF TGTGCCAGCAGCCAACCGGGACAGAATGAAAAACTGTTTTTT
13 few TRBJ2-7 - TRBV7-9 CASSSGRLYEQYF TGTGCCAGCAGCTCGGGAAGGCTCTACGAGCAGTACTTC
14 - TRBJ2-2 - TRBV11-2 CASSSLGVTGELFF TGTGCCAGCAGCTCCTTAGGGGTAACCGGGGAGCTGTTTTTT
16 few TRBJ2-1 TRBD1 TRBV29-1 CSVGTGPLSSYNEQFF TGCAGCGTTGGGACAGGACCGCTGAGCTCCTACAATGAGCAGTTCTTC
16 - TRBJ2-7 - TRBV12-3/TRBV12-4 CASSFRGPTSRGEQYF TGTGCCAGCAGTTTTAGAGGGCCTACGTCTAGGGGCGAGCAGTACTTC
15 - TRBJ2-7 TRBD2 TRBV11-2 CASSLDGASGYEQYF TGTGCCAGCAGCTTAGATGGCGCTAGCGGCTACGAGCAGTACTTC
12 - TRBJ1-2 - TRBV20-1 CSARSGENGYTF TGCAGTGCTAGATCTGGAGAGAATGGCTACACCTTC
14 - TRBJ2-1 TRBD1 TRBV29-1 CSVLQGAGGNEQFF TGCAGCGTTTTACAGGGGGCAGGGGGGAATGAGCAGTTCTTC
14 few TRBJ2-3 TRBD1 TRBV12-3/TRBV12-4 CASSFQGAGDTQYF TGTGCCAGCAGTTTTCAGGGGGCAGGGGATACGCAGTATTTT
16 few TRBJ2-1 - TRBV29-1 CSVEDLSGVSEGEQFF TGCAGCGTTGAAGATCTTTCGGGAGTGTCGGAGGGTGAGCAGTTCTTC
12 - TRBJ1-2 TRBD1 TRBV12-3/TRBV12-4 CASTRQGYGYTF TGTGCCAGCACCCGACAGGGCTATGGCTACACCTTC
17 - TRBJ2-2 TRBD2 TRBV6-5 CASSYSLLAGGTGELFF TGTGCCAGCAGTTACTCGTTGTTAGCGGGGGGTACCGGGGAGCTGTTTTTT
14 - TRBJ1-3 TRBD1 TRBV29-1 CSVAGGPEGNTIYF TGCAGCGTTGCAGGGGGACCTGAGGGAAACACCATATATTTT
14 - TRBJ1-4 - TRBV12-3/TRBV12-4 CASTPGQNNEKLFF TGTGCCAGCACCCCAGGACAGAATAATGAAAAACTGTTTTTT
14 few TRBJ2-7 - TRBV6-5 CASSQTTISYEQYF TGTGCCAGCAGCCAAACGACTATCTCCTACGAGCAGTACTTC
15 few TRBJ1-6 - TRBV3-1 CASSQRGGYNSPLHF TGTGCCAGCAGCCAGCGAGGAGGGTATAATTCACCCCTCCACTTT
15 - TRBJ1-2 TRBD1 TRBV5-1 CASSIGQGRGYGYTF TGCGCCAGCAGCATTGGACAGGGAAGGGGCTATGGCTACACCTTC
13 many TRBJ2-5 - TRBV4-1 CASSPGGPGPQYF TGCGCCAGCAGCCCCGGAGGACCCGGGCCCCAGTACTTC
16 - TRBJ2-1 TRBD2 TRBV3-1 CASSQDLASGYNEQFF TGTGCCAGCAGCCAAGACCTGGCTAGCGGGTACAATGAGCAGTTCTTC
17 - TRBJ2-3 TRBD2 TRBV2 CASSPSVLAGPPDTQYF TGTGCCAGCAGCCCCTCAGTCCTAGCGGGGCCCCCAGATACGCAGTATTTT
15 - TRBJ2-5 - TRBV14 CASSQGAPGVETQYF TGTGCCAGCAGCCAAGGGGCCCCGGGGGTGGAGACCCAGTACTTC